This T cell receptor (beta chain) was retrieved from a study of blood T cell repertoires in COVID-19. As for the study in general: T cells, B-cell-depleted T cells, or PBMCs supplied cDNA or gDNA.

Per the study methods: Amplification with reference gene primers provided the estimates of nucleated cell counts. The assay was immunoSEQ multiplex PCR, and TCRdb's table has in-frame clones only and misses some. V and J calls and clone size are as listed in that table; D and trimming were resolved from the DNA. The sample gives fewer than 50,000 clones, about four fifths of which show up once; approximately 44% is in the top ten. Trimming took 2 bases from V and 1 from J, leaving 5 bases between them. The CDR3 spans 13 residues. Germline CDR1 and CDR2: MNHEY and SMNVEV (reference sequence). This receptor was identified in a woman of 80 years or more with active or convalescent COVID-19. The specimen sequenced was peripheral blood. The chain carries TRBV27 and TRBJ1-1; D gene ambiguous. In DNA, the CDR3 is TGTGCCAGCAGTTTACAGGCGAACACTGAAGCTTTCTTT. The encoded protein is CASSLQANTEAFF.